These T cell receptor beta chains were read from a single sample in a study of patients and donors after allogeneic stem cell transplantation. TCRdb analysed the RT-PCR reads with MiXCR anew, one entry per CDR3 protein. The profile shows about 150,000 distinct CDR3 sequences, 24% of them singletons. The specimen was blood, either unsorted or a sorted T cell fraction (not recorded which). The receptor source for this set is a human donor who was either an allogeneic HSCT recipient or a stem cell or donor lymphocyte infusion donor (not recorded which). It is not recorded whose cells these are; they may come from a transplant donor. CDR3s include the opening cysteine and the closing phenylalanine or tryptophan. D genes are given only for firm matches. Rows give clone size only sometimes, using once, few, many, or a class for an expanded clone.

clone size	D gene	J gene	V gene	CDR3 DNA	CDR3 protein
.	.	TRBJ2-5	TRBV7-8	TGTGCCAGCAGCCAGGCTGGAGGGCTCCAAGAGACCCAGTACTTC	CASSQAGGLQETQYF
few	TRBD2	TRBJ2-3	TRBV4-1	TGCGCCAGCAGCCAAATGACTAGCGGGGTAACTAGCACAGATACGCAGTATTTT	CASSQMTSGVTSTDTQYF
.	TRBD2	TRBJ2-5	TRBV7-2	TGTGCCAGCAGCTTAGGGACTAGCGGACAAGAGACCCAGTACTTC	CASSLGTSGQETQYF
.	.	TRBJ1-1	TRBV6-5	TGTGCCGTAGTAACTCGGAGCTATGGTATCATGAACACTGAAGCTTTCTTT	CAVVTRSYGIMNTEAFF
.	TRBD2	TRBJ2-2	TRBV5-1	TGCGCCAGCAGCTTGGAGCGGGATAGGTCCGGGGAGCTGTTTTTT	CASSLERDRSGELFF
few	TRBD2	TRBJ2-4	TRBV14	TGTGCCAGCAGCCAAGACAACAGACTAGCGGGTTACAAAAACATTCAGTACTTC	CASSQDNRLAGYKNIQYF
few	.	TRBJ2-3	TRBV5-1	TGCGCCAGCAGCTTGAAGGTTGGGGGTCAAACAGATACGCAGTATTTT	CASSLKVGGQTDTQYF
.	.	TRBJ1-1	TRBV4-1	TGCGCCAGCAGCCAGACAGGCCTAAACACTGAAGCTTTCTTT	CASSQTGLNTEAFF
few	TRBD1	TRBJ1-1	TRBV20-1	TGCAGTGCTAGTGCCCCGACAGGGATGAACACTGAAGCTTTCTTT	CSASAPTGMNTEAFF
.	TRBD1	TRBJ2-2	TRBV12-5	TGTGCTAGTGGTTTGCCACTCTCCCAGGGGGCTAGGGACACCGGGGAGCTGTTTTTT	CASGLPLSQGARDTGELFF
few	TRBD1	TRBJ1-6	TRBV10-3	TGTGCCACCACGGGACAGACTAATTCACCCCTCCACTTT	CATTGQTNSPLHF
.	.	TRBJ2-7	TRBV27	TGTGCCAGCAGTTTCGTCGCGGACTCCTACGAGCAGTACTTC	CASSFVADSYEQYF
.	.	TRBJ2-5	TRBV11-1	TGTGCCAGCAGCTTACCGACATCCCAAGAGACCCAGTACTTC	CASSLPTSQETQYF
.	.	TRBJ2-1	TRBV5-1	TGCGCCAGCAGCTTTGCGGGGGCCTCCAATGTTGTGTTCTTC	CASSFAGASNVVFF
.	.	TRBJ2-2	TRBV11-2	TGTGCCAGCAGCCCTCGGACCACGAACACCGGGGAGCTGTTTTTT	CASSPRTTNTGELFF